The next 25 T cell receptor beta chains were all read from a single sample in a study of cytomegalovirus exposure and HLA in healthy donors. The PCR used 60 Vbeta and 13 Jbeta primers. Assay used: immunoSEQ multiplex PCR; TCRdb lists only in-frame clones, some missing. This sample lists 160,000 or so clones; its ten largest clones have under 2.5%. Sequencing used PBMCs. These receptors were taken from a man aged 25 to 40 in good health and CMV-seronegative.

The V gene is TRBV7-9, the J gene TRBJ1-2; TRBD1 aligns across 7 bases. CDR3 length: 14 amino acids. V lost 1 base, J lost 6 bases, and 5 bases stayed unmatched. Germline loops: CDR1 SEHNR, CDR2 FQNEAQ (reference sequence). This CDR3 is CASSLGTGRDGYTF. CDR3 bases: TGTGCCAGCAGCTTAGGGACAGGCCGAGATGGCTACACCTTC.

V and J are TRBV7-9 and TRBJ1-1; 9 bases fit TRBD1. Germline trimming cut 4 bases from V and 4 bases from J; bases unmatched to any gene: 7. The CDR3 sequence is 15 residues long. Germline V gene sequence: CDR1 SEHNR, CDR2 FQNEAQ (reference sequence). The CDR3 region is CASSSMTGGGTEAFF. For the CDR3, the DNA is TGTGCCAGCAGCTCTATGACAGGGGGAGGCACTGAAGCTTTCTTT. The variable domain in full, with the rest retrieved from reference TRBV7-9 and TRBJ1-1, is DTGVSQNPRHKITKRGQNVTFRCDPISEHNRLYWYRQTLGQGPEFLTYFQNEAQLEKSRLLSDRFSAERPKGSFSTLEIQRTEQGDSAMYLCASSSMTGGGTEAFFGQGTRLTVV.

This chain uses TRBV11-2 with TRBJ2-2; D unresolved. The CDR3 length is 14 residues. Germline CDR1 SGHAT, CDR2 FQNNGV. V was clipped by 1 base and J by 4 bases, with 7 bases between them. The CDR3 DNA is TGTGCCAGCAGCTTAGCCCGAGGCACCGGGGAGCTGTTTTTT. Protein sequence: CASSLARGTGELFF.

The chain couples TRBV19 to TRBJ2-7, with 9 bases that match TRBD2. Losses at the gene ends were 4 bases for V and 4 bases for J; bases not matched to a gene: 17. The CDR3 totals 18 residues. Germline-derived CDR1 and CDR2 are LNHDA and SQIVND (reference sequence). CDR3 bases: TGTGCCAGTAGTAGCCCGGGACTAGCTTCACCTACGAAATACGAGCAGTACTTC. The encoded protein is CASSSPGLASPTKYEQYF.

The V and J genes are TRBV6-1 and TRBJ2-5; D is uncertain. The J call is in doubt because the DNA end fits TRBJ2-7 better. This CDR3 spans 13 amino acids. Germline V gene lookup returns CDR1 MNHNS and CDR2 SASEGT. The CDR3 region has the DNA TGTGCCAGCAGTGAGGCTAGTTTCAACGAGCAGTACTTC. It yields the protein CASSEASFNEQYF.

The rearrangement uses TRBV4-2 and TRBJ2-1; D not resolved. Per the germline V gene, CDR1 is LGHNA and CDR2 is YNFKEQ. Trimming pared 4 bases from V and 7 bases from J, leaving 14 bases between. The CDR3 runs 14 residues. The CDR3 coding sequence is TGTGCCAGCAGCCGGGCCCTTACCGATAATGAGCAGTTCTTC. This codes for CASSRALTDNEQFF.

This chain connects TRBV29-1 to TRBJ2-7; weak D call: TRBD1 (6 bases). Between the trimmed V and J ends, which lost 7 bases and 3 bases, there was a span of 22 bases. Germline V gene sequence: CDR1 SQVTM, CDR2 ANQGSEA. The CDR3 is made up of 15 amino acids. The CDR3 spells CSAIWRQTGYYEQYF. The CDR3 DNA follows: TGCAGCGCCATTTGGAGACAGACAGGCTACTACGAGCAGTACTTC.

The V call is TRBV25-1, the J call TRBJ2-1; 8 nucleotides align to TRBD2. The germline V gene has CDR1 MGHDK and CDR2 SYGVNS. The CDR3 spans 13 residues. The J segment lost 8 bases and the V segment lost 5 bases, leaving 5 bases of the junction unmatched. This chain's CDR3 is CASSKSGSDEQFF. The CDR3 nucleotides are TGTGCCAGCAGTAAGAGCGGGAGCGATGAGCAGTTCTTC.

CDR3 sequence: CASILQGRGTEAFF. Here the CDR3 DNA reads TGTGCCAGCATTCTCCAGGGTAGGGGCACTGAAGCTTTCTTT. The V and J genes are TRBV2 and TRBJ1-1, with D possibly being TRBD1 (5 bases). Germline V gene sequence: CDR1 SNHLY, CDR2 FYNNEI. V shed 7 bases and J shed 4 bases, with 16 bases lying between them. This CDR3 contains 14 residues.

The V and J genes are TRBV6-5 and TRBJ1-1; weak D call: TRBD1 (6 bases). Trimming stripped 0 bases from V and 5 bases from J, with 16 bases between. This CDR3 contains 16 residues. CDR1 and CDR2 from the germline V gene are MNHEY and SVGAGI. CDR3 sequence (DNA): TGTGCCAGCAGTTACTCGAACAGGGCTGCCACGACTGAAGCTTTCTTT. Translation gives CASSYSNRAATTEAFF.

The CDR3 is CASSLTVTRGTGELFF. CDR3 coding DNA: TGTGCCAGCAGCTTAACCGTGACTAGGGGCACCGGGGAGCTGTTTTTT. The rearrangement links TRBV7-8 to TRBJ2-2; D perhaps matches TRBD2 (6 bases). The germline gives CDR1 SGHVS, CDR2 FQNEAQ. This CDR3 spans 16 amino acids. V gave up 2 bases and J gave up 4 bases, with 14 bases separating them.

The V gene is TRBV6-1, the J gene TRBJ1-6; TRBD1 matches 10 bases. After removal of 4 bases from V and 1 base from J, the junction contained 10 bases not matched to a gene. Germline loops: CDR1 MNHNS, CDR2 SASEGT. The CDR3 extends over 19 amino acids. The DNA for the CDR3 is TGTGCCAGCAGTGTTCCTCCGACAGGGGGCCTTTCCTATAATTCACCCCTCCACTTT. Amino acids: CASSVPPTGGLSYNSPLHF.

The chain couples TRBV5-1 to TRBJ1-5; TRBD1 might be the D (5 bases). Germline V gives CDR1 SGHRS, CDR2 YFSETQ. V was pared by 2 bases and J by 5 bases, with 14 bases between. The CDR3 totals 15 residues. In DNA, the CDR3 is TGCGCCAGCAGCTTAGATTCAGGGATCGATCAGCCCCAGCATTTT. This sequence encodes CASSLDSGIDQPQHF.

The rearrangement joins TRBV11-2 to TRBJ2-3; D is perhaps TRBD1 (5 bases). Per the germline V gene, CDR1 is SGHAT and CDR2 is FQNNGV. V was clipped by 0 bases and J by 3 bases, with 7 bases between them. This CDR3 contains 14 residues. Here the CDR3 DNA reads TGTGCCAGCAGCTTAGACAGGGCAACAGATACGCAGTATTTT. As protein: CASSLDRATDTQYF. Drawing the rest from reference TRBV11-2 and TRBJ2-3, the complete variable domain is EAGVAQSPRYKIIEKRQSVAFWCNPISGHATLYWYQQILGQGPKLLIQFQNNGVVDDSQLPKDRFSAERLKGVDSTLKIQPAKLEDSAVYLCASSLDRATDTQYFGPGTRLTVL.

This rearrangement joins TRBV29-1 to TRBJ2-7; a possible D gene is TRBD1 (5 bases). The CDR3 runs to 12 residues. Trimming shortened V by 1 base and J by 1 base, and 5 bases separated the two germline ends. Germline V lookup: CDR1 SQVTM, CDR2 ANQGSEA. CDR3 protein: CSVEGQSYEQYF. The CDR3 nucleotides read TGCAGCGTTGAAGGACAGTCCTACGAGCAGTACTTC.

The chain combines TRBV5-1 with TRBJ2-5; D perhaps matches TRBD2 (6 bases). CDR3 length equals 16 residues. Trimming left V 0 bases short and J 1 base short, with 13 bases between. Per the germline V gene, CDR1 is SGHRS and CDR2 is YFSETQ. The CDR3 region is CASSLDGGGAQETQYF. CDR3 coding DNA: TGCGCCAGCAGCTTGGATGGTGGAGGGGCCCAAGAGACCCAGTACTTC.

The CDR3 spells CASSLAPGQGKTQYF. The CDR3 region has the DNA TGTGCCAGCAGTTTGGCCCCGGGACAGGGAAAGACCCAGTACTTC. The V call is TRBV28, the J call TRBJ2-5, with 9 bases identical to TRBD1. This CDR3 comprises 15 residues. After removal of 3 bases from V and 6 bases from J, the junction contained 8 bases not matched to a gene. CDR1 is MDHEN, CDR2 SYDVKM, per germline. The full variable domain, completed using reference TRBV28 and TRBJ2-5, is DVKVTQSSRYLVKRTGEKVFLECVQDMDHENMFWYRQDPGLGLRLIYFSYDVKMKEKGDIPEGYSVSREKKERFSLILESASTNQTSMYLCASSLAPGQGKTQYFGPGTRLLVL.

This sequence joins TRBV23-1 and TRBJ2-7; 7 positions agree with TRBD1. TRBV23-1 is annotated as an ORF whose role is uncertain. There are 12 residues in the CDR3. CDR3 in amino acids: CAPGQASYEQYF. CDR3 DNA sequence: TGCGCTCCTGGACAGGCCTCCTACGAGCAGTACTTC.

This sequence joins TRBV10-1 and TRBJ2-7; a possible D gene is TRBD1 (5 bases). CDR1 and CDR2 (germline): WNHNN, SYGVQD (reference sequence). The V end lost 1 base, the J end lost 2 bases, and 18 bases lay between the germline ends. This CDR3 comprises 17 residues. In DNA form, the CDR3 reads TGCGCCAGCAGTGAGTACAAGGCAGGGTTCACCCCCTACGAGCAGTACTTC. Amino acids: CASSEYKAGFTPYEQYF.

This rearrangement joins TRBV5-1 to TRBJ1-2; 9 nucleotides align to TRBD1. Germline V lookup: CDR1 SGHRS, CDR2 YFSETQ. V shed 4 bases, J shed 3 bases, and the junction held 4 bases outside the gene matches. The CDR3 is 14 amino acids. The CDR3 DNA follows: TGCGCCAGCAGCCCTACAGGGGGCGACTATGGCTACACCTTC. This codes for CASSPTGGDYGYTF.

The gene calls are TRBV19 and TRBJ1-1; 9 bases fit TRBD1. The CDR3 loop spans 14 amino acids. Germline V gene lookup returns CDR1 LNHDA and CDR2 SQIVND (reference sequence). J gave up 0 bases and V 4 bases, and 0 bases lay outside the gene matches. In DNA, the CDR3 is TGTGCCAGTAGTAGGGACAGGGTGAACACTGAAGCTTTCTTT. Amino acid sequence: CASSRDRVNTEAFF.

With respect to this clone: The sample holds other DNA sequences that translate to the same CDR3. This chain uses TRBV5-1 with TRBJ2-7; 7 bases align to TRBD2. Germline CDR1 is SGHRS and CDR2 is YFSETQ. The V and J ends lost 5 bases and 5 bases, in that order; junction bases with no gene match: 16. The CDR3 length is 16 residues. The CDR3 region is CASRPSVSSGIDEQYF. In nucleotides, the CDR3 is TGCGCCAGCAGGCCCTCTGTTTCGAGCGGGATAGACGAGCAGTACTTC.

The CDR3 loop reads CASSPPGSAGTDTQYF. CDR3 nucleotide sequence: TGTGCCAGCTCACCACCGGGATCAGCGGGCACAGATACGCAGTATTTT. The chain is built from TRBV18 and TRBJ2-3; a weak D match, TRBD2 (5 bases). CDR1 and CDR2 (germline): KGHSH, LQKENI. V gave up 0 bases and J gave up 1 base, with 11 bases separating them. This CDR3 comprises 16 residues.

The chain carries TRBV18 and TRBJ2-2, with 10 bases that match TRBD2. The ends lost 6 bases at V and 1 base at J; junction bases unmatched: 2. This CDR3 spans 15 amino acids. From germline, CDR1 is KGHSH and CDR2 LQKENI. The CDR3 protein is CASSLAGVNTGELFF. CDR3 in DNA: TGTGCCAGCTCCCTAGCGGGAGTGAACACCGGGGAGCTGTTTTTT.

Note on this clone: The junction departs from the called germline gene at one end, perhaps through a read error. CDR3 protein: CASSVTGSSYEQYF. DNA for the CDR3: TGTGCCAGCAGCGTAACAGGGAGCTCCTACGAGCAGTACTTC. The chain carries TRBV7-3 and TRBJ2-7; weak D call: TRBD1 (6 bases). CDR3 length: 14 residues. Looked up from germline, CDR1 is SGHTA and CDR2 is FQGTGA. Using reference TRBV7-3 and TRBJ2-7 for the parts outside the CDR3, the full variable domain is GAGVSQTPSNKVTEKGKYVELRCDPISGHTALYWYRQSLGQGPEFLIYFQGTGAADDSGLPNDRFFAVRPEGSVSTLKIQRTERGDSAVYLCASSVTGSSYEQYFGPGTRLTVT.